This T cell receptor beta chain was identified in a study of T-cell memory formation after mild COVID-19. Looking at the study overall: TCR clusters largely stayed donor specific.

Germline assignment: CDR1 LNHDA and CDR2 SQIVND (reference sequence). The CDR3 is made up of 14 amino acids. J gave up 10 bases and V 3 bases, and 11 bases lay outside the gene matches. This clonotype came up a few times. The target antigen is unknown. One entry per CDR3 protein, called by TCRdb with MiXCR from the 5' RACE reads. The repertoire includes roughly 250,000 distinct CDR3 sequences, about 15% of them detected once, and 3.5% sits in the top ten. Study-level points and caveats: Nothing confirmed that second-wave clones peaking on day 37 were specific for SARS-CoV-2.

This chain joins TRBV19 and TRBJ1-1, with 7 bases that match TRBD1. The sequence was collected from a man between 18 and 29 years old who had mild COVID-19 (a few samples of this study predate the infection). Cell type and time point are not known. The specimen sequenced was PBMCs or a T cell subset sorted from them (not recorded which). The CDR3 DNA is TGTGCCAGTAGTATGGACAGGCGAGCCAACCGAGCTTTCTTT. Its translation is CASSMDRRANRAFF.